A single sample gave rise to the 20 T cell receptor beta chains below, sequenced in a study of T cells in Graves' hyperthyroidism and ophthalmopathy. Template material for amplifying TCR beta CDR3 regions consisted of RNA transcripts. The study used the HTBI primer set for a first-round RT-PCR of the TCR CDR3. Each CDR3 protein is one row after TCRdb ran MiXCR on the multiplex PCR reads. The table lists more than 350,000 distinct CDR3 sequences, about a sixth of them singletons. Material: blood. These receptors originate from a woman in her thirties with Graves' hyperthyroidism that later progressed to Graves' ophthalmopathy.

Comment on this clonotype: A read error is possible here, since a much larger clone lies one base away. The gene calls are TRBV6-2 or TRBV6-3 and TRBJ2-7, with 9 bases aligning to TRBD2. The CDR3 runs to 15 residues. Germline values: CDR1 MNHEY, CDR2 SVGEGT. CDR3 in amino acids: CASSSAGGYRYERYF. For the CDR3, the DNA is TGTGCCAGCAGTTCGGCGGGAGGGTATAGGTACGAGCGGTACTTC.

A few counts support this clonotype. V and J are TRBV30 and TRBJ2-7, with D possibly TRBD1 on 7 matching bases. The germline gives CDR1 GTSNPN, CDR2 SVGIG (reference sequence). Between the trimmed V and J ends, which lost 5 bases and 1 base, there was a span of 15 bases. The CDR3 extends over 14 amino acids. CDR3 in DNA: TGTGCCTGGGGAGGGACAGTACGGTCCTACGAGCAGTACTTC. Its translation: CAWGGTVRSYEQYF.

For this clonotype: This clone may be a read error of a much larger clone one base away. This chain joins TRBV19 and TRBJ1-2, with 8 nucleotides matching TRBD1. This CDR3 is built from 14 residues. Per germline, CDR1 LNHDA and CDR2 SQIVND (reference sequence). In DNA, the CDR3 is TGTGCCAATAGTGGCGGGACAGGAGTATATGGCTACACCTTC. It is translated as CANSGGTGVYGYTF.

The chain couples TRBV5-1 to TRBJ2-5; weak D call: TRBD2 (6 bases). Germline V lookup: CDR1 SGHRS, CDR2 YFSETQ. Trimming removed 4 bases from V and 4 bases from J, with 11 bases in between. The CDR3 runs to 13 residues. The CDR3 nucleotides read TGCGCCAGCAGCCCGTGGGACTTAGAGACCCAGTACTTC. As protein: CASSPWDLETQYF.

The genes are TRBV7-9 and TRBJ2-1; maybe TRBD1 (6 bases). Germline values: CDR1 SEHNR, CDR2 FQNEAQ (reference sequence). The CDR3 covers 15 residues. The germline V and J ends were trimmed by 3 bases and 9 bases, with 18 bases remaining between them. The CDR3 spells CASSFGQGLIREQFF. The CDR3 nucleotides are TGTGCCAGCAGCTTTGGGCAGGGGCTGATACGTGAGCAGTTCTTC. Full variable domain (outside the CDR3, taken from reference TRBV7-9 and TRBJ2-1): DTGVSQNPRHKITKRGQNVTFRCDPISEHNRLYWYRQTLGQGPEFLTYFQNEAQLEKSRLLSDRFSAERPKGSFSTLEIQRTEQGDSAMYLCASSFGQGLIREQFFGPGTRLTVL.

The chain has TRBV2 and TRBJ2-7; D gene unclear. V was cut by 8 bases and J by 1 base, with 9 bases left in between. Looked up from germline, CDR1 is SNHLY and CDR2 is FYNNEI. CDR3 size: 12 residues. This CDR3 is CASDGLSYEQYF. Here the CDR3 DNA reads TGTGCCAGCGACGGGCTGTCCTACGAGCAGTACTTC.

This clonotype appeared many times. The chain combines TRBV12-3 or TRBV12-4 with TRBJ1-6; D might be TRBD1 (6 bases). Trimming left V 6 bases short and J 7 bases short, with 13 bases between. The CDR3 has 14 amino acids. The CDR3 DNA is TGTGCCAGCAGCACCGACAGGTTCAATTCACCCCTCCACTTT. It specifies CASSTDRFNSPLHF.

The rearrangement joins TRBV15 to TRBJ1-2, with 7 bases aligning to TRBD1. After removal of 0 bases from V and 2 bases from J, the junction contained 3 bases not matched to a gene. Germline CDR1 is LNHNV and CDR2 is YYDKDF (reference sequence). CDR3 length: 15 amino acids. The CDR3 DNA follows: TGTGCCACCAGCAGAGATAGGGGGCCCAACTATGGCTACACCTTC. Its protein is CATSRDRGPNYGYTF.

This clonotype has a count of ten or more. The chain joins TRBV18 to TRBJ1-1; D is undetermined. V was pared by 3 bases and J by 2 bases, with 10 bases between. Germline V gives CDR1 KGHSH, CDR2 LQKENI. The CDR3 runs to 14 residues. CDR3 nucleotide sequence: TGTGCCAGCTCACCTTTTTCGGGAAACACTGAAGCTTTCTTT. Its translation is CASSPFSGNTEAFF.

This clonotype was detected many times. The rearrangement uses TRBV28 and TRBJ1-1; D possibly corresponds to TRBD1 (5 bases). V lost 2 bases to trimming and J lost 0 bases, with 19 bases between them. Germline CDR1 is MDHEN and CDR2 is SYDVKM. CDR3 length: 18 amino acids. CDR3 DNA: TGTGCCAGCAGTTTAGGGTATCAGGCGGGGGACCTGAACACTGAAGCTTTCTTT. Its translation: CASSLGYQAGDLNTEAFF.

This clonotype has ten or more counts. The chain links TRBV28 to TRBJ2-7, with 7 bases identical to TRBD1. Germline V lookup: CDR1 MDHEN, CDR2 SYDVKM. The V segment lost 6 bases and the J segment 3 bases; nucleotides outside the gene matches: 14. The CDR3 totals 16 residues. CDR3 region: CASSLPAGTVFYEQYF. CDR3 nucleotide sequence: TGTGCCAGCAGCCTTCCGGCCGGGACAGTATTCTACGAGCAGTACTTC.

The CDR3 coding sequence is TGTGCCAGCAGTCTCCGGGGGACTAGCGGGATTGGGTCTAGGGAGACCCAGTACTTC. It is translated as CASSLRGTSGIGSRETQYF. The chain links TRBV6-1 to TRBJ2-5, with TRBD2 matching 13 bases. V lost 5 bases and J lost 5; bases outside the gene matches: 17. The germline V gene encodes CDR1 MNHNS and CDR2 SASEGT. The CDR3 spans 19 residues.

This clonotype was counted only a few times. The V and J genes are TRBV10-2 and TRBJ2-1; D is unclear. V was cut by 2 bases and J by 0 bases, with 5 bases left in between. Germline assignment: CDR1 WSHSY and CDR2 SAAADI. The CDR3 is made up of 14 amino acids. CDR3 nucleotides: TGCGCCAGCAGTGAGCCCAGCTCCTACAATGAGCAGTTCTTC. It is translated as CASSEPSSYNEQFF.

This clonotype was counted ten times or more. The gene calls are TRBV7-9 and TRBJ2-1, with TRBD1 matching over 8 bases. Trimming at V came to 3 bases and at J to 9 bases, leaving 10 bases not matched to a gene. This CDR3 comprises 15 residues. Germline values: CDR1 SEHNR, CDR2 FQNEAQ (reference sequence). The CDR3 nucleotides read TGTGCCAGCAGCTTCCACCCGACAGGGGCAGGTGAGCAGTTCTTC. Amino acid sequence: CASSFHPTGAGEQFF.

The chain uses TRBV12-3 or TRBV12-4 and TRBJ1-3, with D possibly TRBD1 on 6 matching bases. The CDR3 totals 14 residues. V was shortened by 5 bases and J by 4 bases, with 12 bases between the two germline ends. The CDR3 DNA reads TGTGCCAGCAGTACAGGGTTGAGAGGAAACACCATATATTTT. This sequence encodes CASSTGLRGNTIYF.

Worth noting for this clonotype: At one of its ends the junction is not consistent with the germline gene, which may arise from a read error. The J gene is TRBJ2-7, the V gene TRBV20-1, with TRBD2 identical over 11 bases. The germline gives CDR1 DFQATT, CDR2 SNEGSKA (reference sequence). This CDR3 is built from 15 residues. For the CDR3, the DNA is TGCAGTGCTGGAGAGGGGGCTAGCGGGAGGTCCGAGCAGTACTTC. It encodes CSAGEGASGRSEQYF.

There are many counts of this clonotype. The CDR3 spells CSAEDRGYEQYF. The DNA for the CDR3 is TGCAGTGCCGAGGACAGGGGCTACGAGCAGTACTTC. The chain uses TRBV20-1 and TRBJ2-7; 9 bases match TRBD1. Germline CDR1 reads DFQATT; CDR2 reads SNEGSKA (reference sequence). J gave up 3 bases and V 6 bases, and 3 bases lay outside the gene matches. This CDR3 contains 12 residues.

This clonotype was observed at least ten times. The chain links TRBV6-2 or TRBV6-3 to TRBJ1-1; 10 bases line up with TRBD1. Per germline, CDR1 MNHEY and CDR2 SVGEGT. The CDR3 sequence is 14 residues long. V trimming: 4 bases; J trimming: 2 bases; junction bases outside the gene matches: 1. The chain's CDR3 is CASSWTGGNTEAFF. The CDR3 coding sequence is TGTGCCAGCAGTTGGACAGGGGGTAACACTGAAGCTTTCTTT.

The chain carries TRBV20-1 and TRBJ1-6; D remains unclear. Germline V lookup: CDR1 DFQATT, CDR2 SNEGSKA (reference sequence). V was cut by 1 base and J by 10 bases, with 17 bases left in between. This CDR3 has 15 residues. The CDR3 region has the DNA TGCAGTGCTAGAGCCCAAGGACTGGATAGCTCACCCCTCCACTTT. It codes for CSARAQGLDSSPLHF.

This clonotype has more than one count but fewer than ten. V is TRBV6-1 and J is TRBJ1-3; D may be TRBD1 (6 bases). The germline V gene encodes CDR1 MNHNS and CDR2 SASEGT. The CDR3 totals 15 residues. The V end was cut by 3 bases, the J end by 7 bases, with 16 bases between. The CDR3 loop is CASSDLGQLRNTIYF. The CDR3 DNA reads as TGTGCCAGCAGTGACCTAGGACAGCTTCGGAACACCATATATTTT.